One sample yielded the 25 T cell receptor beta chains listed below, sequenced in a study of blood T cell repertoires in COVID-19 (dated by TCRdb to 2018 to 2020). The library was built by means of the immunoSEQ multiplex PCR assay. The source is immuneACCESS, and TCRdb retained only in-frame sequences with V and J called. Part of the clones is not carried over; for the studies checked, unresolved V genes explain less than half of this, and the remainder is unexplained. This sample comprises approximately 250,000 clones, about 89% of them detected only once. Approximately 8.2% of the sample belongs to the ten largest clones. Specimen: peripheral blood. Every receptor here comes from a man aged 35 to 55 with active or convalescent COVID-19.

The chain has TRBV13 and TRBJ2-6; D is unresolved. CDR1 and CDR2 from the germline V gene are PRHDT and FYEKMQ (reference sequence). V lost 4 bases and J lost 1, with 11 bases in between. CDR3 size: 16 residues. Here the CDR3 reads CASSSREVSGANVLTF. The CDR3 DNA is TGTGCCAGCAGCTCCCGTGAGGTATCTGGGGCCAACGTCCTGACTTTC.

The chain employs TRBV11-2 and TRBJ1-1, with TRBD1 identical over 8 bases. The V and J ends lost 5 bases and 6 bases, in that order; junction bases with no gene match: 5. Germline CDR1 and CDR2: SGHAT and FQNNGV. The CDR3 length is 13 residues. CDR3 sequence: CASSRQGRAEAFF. The CDR3 DNA reads as TGTGCCAGCAGCAGACAGGGGCGGGCTGAAGCTTTCTTT.

The J gene is TRBJ1-5, the V gene TRBV18; no clear D. This CDR3 has 17 residues. Trimming stripped 0 bases from V and 0 bases from J, with 12 bases between. Germline CDR1 is KGHSH and CDR2 is LQKENI. The CDR3 nucleotides are TGTGCCAGCTCACCACCGTCATCGAGCAATAGCAATCAGCCCCAGCATTTT. Amino acid sequence: CASSPPSSSNSNQPQHF.

This clone is a singleton in its sample. The chain recombines TRBV27 with TRBJ1-6, with D perhaps matching TRBD1 (5 bases). CDR1 is MNHEY, CDR2 SMNVEV, per germline (reference sequence). The CDR3 length is 15 residues. V lost 3 bases and J lost 10, with 16 bases in between. For the CDR3, the DNA is TGTGCCAGCAGTTTGTCCGAGACAGTGAGATCACCCCTCCACTTT. It encodes CASSLSETVRSPLHF.

The chain combines TRBV12-3 or TRBV12-4 with TRBJ2-1, with a possible D match to TRBD2 (7 bases). The CDR3 covers 13 residues. V dropped 8 bases and J dropped 8 bases, with 16 bases sitting between them. CDR3: CASGLLRGHEQFF. The CDR3 DNA follows: TGTGCCAGCGGACTGCTGCGGGGGCATGAGCAGTTCTTC.

The chain links TRBV27 to TRBJ2-5; no clear D gene. Germline V CDR1 and CDR2: MNHEY, SMNVEV (reference sequence). The CDR3 is 15 residues long. Deletions cut 10 bases from V and 4 bases from J, with 22 bases between. CDR3 nucleotide sequence: TGTGCCACACCCCTCGGAGCCTTATGCCTAGAGACCCAGTACTTC. As protein: CATPLGALCLETQYF.

This chain connects TRBV2 to TRBJ1-5, with TRBD1 as a possible D gene (6 bases). V lost 4 bases, J lost 0 bases, and 10 bases lay in between. The germline V gene has CDR1 SNHLY and CDR2 FYNNEI. The CDR3 length is 15 residues. The DNA for the CDR3 is TGTGCCAGCAGTGGTGAACAGGGTAGCAATCAGCCCCAGCATTTT. The encoded protein is CASSGEQGSNQPQHF.

This clone was seen just once. The J gene is TRBJ1-6, the V gene TRBV6-5, with 10 bases that match TRBD1. The length of the CDR3 is 15 residues. Trimming took 6 bases from V and 9 from J; bases not matched to a gene: 8. In germline, CDR1 is MNHEY, CDR2 SVGAGI. The DNA of the CDR3 is TGTGCCAGCAGCGAGGGGGGACAGGGGAGTTCACCCCTCCACTTT. The encoded protein is CASSEGGQGSSPLHF.

This chain joins TRBV3-1 (or the pseudogene TRBV3-2) and TRBJ2-1; D is possibly TRBD2 (6 bases). CDR3 length: 14 residues. Per germline, CDR1 LGHDT and CDR2 YNNKEL (reference sequence). Trimming shortened V by 0 bases and J by 4 bases, and 7 bases separated the two germline ends. CDR3 residues: CASSQEGTYNEQFF. CDR3 nucleotide sequence: TGTGCCAGCAGCCAAGAGGGGACTTACAATGAGCAGTTCTTC.

This chain connects TRBV10-2 to TRBJ1-1; possibly TRBD1 for D (5 bases). Germline values: CDR1 WSHSY, CDR2 SAAADI. The CDR3 is 12 residues long. V dropped 3 bases and J dropped 3 bases, with 5 bases sitting between them. DNA for the CDR3: TGCGCCAGCAGTGAAGGGGACACTGAAGCTTTCTTT. Translation: CASSEGDTEAFF.

J is TRBJ1-1 and V is TRBV28; D uncertain. Trimming took off 6 bases at V and 3 bases at J, with 11 bases between the two ends. This CDR3 region has 13 residues. The germline V gene encodes CDR1 MDHEN and CDR2 SYDVKM. CDR3 protein: CASRPPEHTEAFF. In DNA form, the CDR3 reads TGTGCCAGCAGGCCACCCGAGCACACTGAAGCTTTCTTT.

CDR3 in amino acids: CASSAMLAGNYGYTF. In nucleotides, the CDR3 is TGTGCCAGCAGCGCCATGCTCGCGGGGAACTATGGCTACACCTTC. This chain uses TRBV9 with TRBJ1-2; no clear D gene. CDR3 length: 15 residues. Germline V CDR1 and CDR2: SGDLS, YYNGEE. The V end lost 3 bases, the J end lost 2 bases, and 14 bases lay between the germline ends.

The chain recombines TRBV27 with TRBJ2-1; 10 nucleotides align to TRBD2. J lost 4 bases, V lost 5 bases, and 11 bases had no gene match. This CDR3 has 17 amino acids. CDR1 is MNHEY, CDR2 SMNVEV, per germline (reference sequence). CDR3 coding DNA: TGTGCCAGCAGTCCGCCTGTAACTAGCGGGAATTACAATGAGCAGTTCTTC. Amino acids: CASSPPVTSGNYNEQFF.

This chain uses TRBV5-4 with TRBJ1-6; 9 bases line up with TRBD1. J lost 10 bases, V lost 3 bases, and 8 bases had no gene match. The CDR3 loop spans 15 amino acids. CDR1 is SGHNT and CDR2 is YYREEE in the germline V gene (reference sequence). DNA for the CDR3: TGTGCCAGCAGCTCGGGACAGGGCCGAGAATCACCCCTCCACTTT. Protein product: CASSSGQGRESPLHF.

There are a few counts of this clone. The gene calls are TRBV7-6 and TRBJ2-1; 7 positions agree with TRBD2. The V and J ends lost 1 base and 0 bases, in that order; junction bases with no gene match: 9. CDR1 is SGHVS and CDR2 is FNYEAQ in the germline V gene. The CDR3 consists of 18 residues. In nucleotides, the CDR3 is TGTGCCAGCAGCTTAGACATTAGCGGGTGGGGCTCCTACAATGAGCAGTTCTTC. Translating it yields CASSLDISGWGSYNEQFF.

The chain employs TRBV5-6 and TRBJ2-5, with 12 bases lining up with TRBD2. Losses at the gene ends were 0 bases for V and 3 bases for J; bases not matched to a gene: 6. The germline gives CDR1 SGHDT, CDR2 YYEEEE. The CDR3 spans 17 residues. The CDR3 spells CASSLGPSGGAEETQYF. The CDR3 bases are TGTGCCAGCAGCTTGGGCCCTAGCGGGGGGGCCGAAGAGACCCAGTACTTC.

This CDR3 is CAWSRGTGGYGYTF. As DNA, the CDR3 is TGTGCCTGGAGTAGGGGGACAGGGGGGTATGGCTACACCTTC. The chain carries TRBV30 and TRBJ1-2, with 11 bases fitting TRBD1. Germline lookup yields CDR1 GTSNPN and CDR2 SVGIG (reference sequence). This CDR3 is built from 14 residues. V shed 2 bases, J shed 5 bases, and the junction held 4 bases outside the gene matches.

The gene calls are TRBV4-1 and TRBJ2-5; 8 bases agree with TRBD1. This CDR3 has 15 amino acids. With 4 bases clipped from V and 5 bases from J, the junction kept 9 bases outside the gene matches. Germline loops: CDR1 MGHRA, CDR2 YSYEKL. The CDR3 region is CASSLMTGDKETQYF. In DNA, the CDR3 is TGCGCCAGCAGCCTGATGACAGGGGACAAGGAGACCCAGTACTTC.

V usage is TRBV5-4 and J usage is TRBJ1-1; 7 bases are shared with TRBD1. J lost 0 bases, V lost 4 bases, and 9 bases had no gene match. The CDR3 spans 16 residues. The germline V gene encodes CDR1 SGHNT and CDR2 YYREEE (reference sequence). The CDR3 DNA reads as TGTGCCAGCAGCGAAGGGGGCGCCGGCATGAACACTGAAGCTTTCTTT. As protein: CASSEGGAGMNTEAFF.

This clone is a singleton in its sample. The chain links TRBV10-2 to TRBJ1-2; 8 bases map to TRBD1. Losses at the gene ends were 6 bases for V and 3 bases for J; bases not matched to a gene: 15. CDR3 size: 17 residues. Germline lookup yields CDR1 WSHSY and CDR2 SAAADI. The CDR3 region has the DNA TGCGCCAGCAGGTCCTTTTTACCAGGGGGCGAGGACTATGGCTACACCTTC. Its translation is CASRSFLPGGEDYGYTF.

The J gene is TRBJ2-1, the V gene TRBV9, with 9 bases lining up with TRBD2. The CDR3 has 19 amino acids. V was pared by 2 bases and J by 2 bases, with 14 bases of the junction left unmatched. Germline CDR1 reads SGDLS; CDR2 reads YYNGEE. The CDR3 region has the DNA TGTGCCAGCAGCGTGTTAGCGGGAGCCTACTCTTCGGCCTACAATGAGCAGTTCTTC. As protein: CASSVLAGAYSSAYNEQFF.

In regard to this clone: This CDR3 is also generated by other DNA sequences in the sample. The chain is built from TRBV5-1 and TRBJ2-3, with a weak D call TRBD2 (5 bases). V was cut by 0 bases and J by 1 base, with 6 bases left in between. This CDR3 is built from 14 residues. Germline lookup yields CDR1 SGHRS and CDR2 YFSETQ. For the CDR3, the DNA is TGCGCCAGCAGCTTGGATAGCGGCACAGATACGCAGTATTTT. It encodes CASSLDSGTDTQYF. The complete variable domain, with remaining parts taken from reference TRBV5-1 and TRBJ2-3, reads KAGVTQTPRYLIKTRGQQVTLSCSPISGHRSVSWYQQTPGQGLQFLFEYFSETQRNKGNFPGRFSGRQFSNSRSEMNVSTLELGDSALYLCASSLDSGTDTQYFGPGTRLTVL.

This chain links TRBV3-1 (or the pseudogene TRBV3-2) with TRBJ1-2, with a weak D call TRBD1 (5 bases). Trimming pared 2 bases from V and 5 bases from J, leaving 15 bases between. This CDR3 comprises 15 residues. CDR1 and CDR2 from the germline V gene are LGHDT and YNNKEL (reference sequence). The chain's CDR3 is CASSQPPIGAYGYTF. The CDR3, as DNA: TGTGCCAGCAGCCAACCCCCAATTGGGGCTTATGGCTACACCTTC.

The chain combines TRBV27 with TRBJ2-7; D uncertain. Germline CDR1 and CDR2: MNHEY and SMNVEV (reference sequence). The length of the CDR3 is 14 residues. V shed 0 bases and J shed 3 bases, with 9 bases lying between them. The CDR3 spells CASSLSSLIYEQYF. The CDR3 nucleotides read TGTGCCAGCAGTTTATCGAGCCTCATCTACGAGCAGTACTTC.

The chain has TRBV29-1 and TRBJ2-5; perhaps TRBD1 as D (5 bases). V was cut by 1 base and J by 5 bases, with 8 bases left in between. Germline CDR1 reads SQVTM; CDR2 reads ANQGSEA. CDR3 length: 12 residues. Here the CDR3 DNA reads TGCAGCGTTGAAGTCAGGGTGGAGACCCAGTACTTC. Its translation is CSVEVRVETQYF. The entire variable domain, with the rest obtained from reference TRBV29-1 and TRBJ2-5, is as follows: SAVISQKPSRDICQRGTSLTIQCQVDSQVTMMFWYRQQPGQSLTLIATANQGSEATYESGFVIDKFPISRPNLTFSTLTVSNMSPEDSSIYLCSVEVRVETQYFGPGTRLLVL.